The source of this T cell receptor beta chain is a study of PD-L1 blockade in urothelial cancer. At the level of the study: Dosed intravenously at 1,200 mg every 3 weeks, atezolizumab was initiated by patients around 2014. Blood drawn 3 weeks (second dose) and 6 weeks after treatment start was analyzed.

Sequencing used immunoSEQ multiplex PCR; TCRdb keeps in-frame clones, though not all of them. The table lists about 130,000 clones, 65% to 85% of them singletons. The V gene end was trimmed by 2 bases and the J gene end by 12 bases; junction bases not matched to a gene: 12. The germline CDR1 and CDR2 sequences are SNHLY and FYNNEI. This CDR3 region has 14 residues. Time point defined: pretreatment peripheral blood. Each patient gave between 1 and 8 samples of peripheral blood mononuclear cells, which were collected pretreatment and during treatment. The material sequenced was PBMCs, taken around atezolizumab (anti-PD-L1) treatment. V usage is TRBV2 and J usage is TRBJ2-7; 8 bases are a match to TRBD1. This sequence was found in a man in his fifties with urothelial cancer. The DNA of the CDR3 is TGTGCCAGCAGTGAACCACCGGACAGGGCAGAGGGGTACTTC. Its translation: CASSEPPDRAEGYF.